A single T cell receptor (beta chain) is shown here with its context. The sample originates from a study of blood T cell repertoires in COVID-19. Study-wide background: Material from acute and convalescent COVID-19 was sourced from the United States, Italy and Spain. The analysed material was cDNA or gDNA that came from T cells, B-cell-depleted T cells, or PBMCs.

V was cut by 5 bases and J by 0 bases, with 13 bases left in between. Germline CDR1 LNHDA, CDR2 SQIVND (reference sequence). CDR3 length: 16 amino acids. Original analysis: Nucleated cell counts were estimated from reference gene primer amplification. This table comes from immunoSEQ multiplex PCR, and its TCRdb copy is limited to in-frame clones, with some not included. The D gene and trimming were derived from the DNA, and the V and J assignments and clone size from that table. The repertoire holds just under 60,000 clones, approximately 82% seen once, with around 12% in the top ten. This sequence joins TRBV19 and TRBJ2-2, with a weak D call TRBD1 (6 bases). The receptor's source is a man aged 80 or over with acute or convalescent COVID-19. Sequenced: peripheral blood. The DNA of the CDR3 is TGTGCCAGTAGTGTCGGGACACATACGAACACCGGGGAGCTGTTTTTT. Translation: CASSVGTHTNTGELFF.